Listed below are T cell receptor beta chains from one sample, sequenced in a study of T cell responses to AZD1222 COVID-19 vaccine. Libraries were prepared by immunoSEQ multiplex PCR; TCRdb keeps only in-frame clonotypes and omits some of them. Of 90,000 to 150,000 clones in the sample, approximately 90% were seen once. The sequencing used peripheral blood, collected on day 0 of AZD1222 vaccination. Receptors originate from an adult in good health. CDR3s include the opening cysteine and the closing phenylalanine or tryptophan. Fields, in order: D gene, V gene, J gene, clone size, CDR3 DNA, CDR3 protein. The D gene is left open where the match is weak. Clone size is given for some rows only: seen once, a few or many times, or a class if the clone is expanded.

>NA|TRBV5-4|TRBJ1-2|NA
TGTGCCAGCAGCTTGCAGACAGGCGATTATGGCTACACCTTC
CASSLQTGDYGYTF
>TRBD2|TRBV3-1/TRBV3-2|TRBJ2-7|NA
TGTGCCAGCAGCTCCACTAGCGGCCTTTACGAGCAGTACTTC
CASSSTSGLYEQYF
>TRBD2|TRBV5-1|TRBJ2-1|NA
TGCGCCAGCAGCCAGGGGGGACTAGCGGGAGGGCCCTCCTACAATGAGCAGTTCTTC
CASSQGGLAGGPSYNEQFF
>NA|TRBV7-9|TRBJ2-7|NA
TGTGCCAGCAGCTTAGATGGGCTGTACGAGCAGTACTTC
CASSLDGLYEQYF
>TRBD1|TRBV7-9|TRBJ2-2|NA
TGTGCCAGCAGCTTAGGGGACAGGGGGCGCACCGGGGAGCTGTTTTTT
CASSLGDRGRTGELFF
>TRBD2|TRBV5-1|TRBJ2-7|NA
TGCGCCAGCAGCTTGGGGCAAGGGGGGCGGGAGGGCCCGTACGAGCAGTACTTC
CASSLGQGGREGPYEQYF
>TRBD1|TRBV7-8|TRBJ2-7|NA
TGTGCCAGAAACCCCCTGGGACAGGGAGCCGAGCAGTACTTC
CARNPLGQGAEQYF
>NA|TRBV5-1|TRBJ1-3|many
TGCGCCAGCAGCTTGTCAGGGAGCTCTGGAAACACCATATATTTT
CASSLSGSSGNTIYF
>TRBD2|TRBV5-6|TRBJ2-5|NA
TGTGCCAGCAGCCCGACTAGCGGCACTTTCGAGGCCCAGTACTTC
CASSPTSGTFEAQYF
>NA|TRBV15|TRBJ2-1|few
TGTGCCGCCGGAGACAATGAGCAGTTCTTC
CAAGDNEQFF
>NA|TRBV5-6|TRBJ2-5|NA
TGTGCCAGCAGCTTGGTGTCGGGAGTAGAAGAGACCCAGTACTTC
CASSLVSGVEETQYF
>NA|TRBV24-1|TRBJ1-2|NA
TGTGCCACCAGTGATTTTTCGGGAGAAAACTATGGCTACACCTTC
CATSDFSGENYGYTF
>TRBD1|TRBV19|TRBJ1-5|NA
TGTGCCAGTAGTGTCCGGACAGGGTCGGGTCAGCCCCAGCATTTT
CASSVRTGSGQPQHF
>NA|TRBV2|TRBJ2-1|NA
TGTGCCAGCAGTGTAGGGCCCCTGGCGGATCAGTTCTTC
CASSVGPLADQFF
>NA|TRBV24-1|TRBJ2-5|few
TGTGCCACCAGTGATCGAACAACAGGTTTGGTTGAGACCCAGTACTTC
CATSDRTTGLVETQYF
>NA|TRBV28|TRBJ2-7|NA
TGTGCCAGCAGTGGGAGCGGGTCGAGCTCCTACGAGCAGTACTTC
CASSGSGSSSYEQYF
>NA|TRBV6-5|TRBJ2-3|NA
TGTGCAGTAAAGGGGGGTACAGATACGCAGTATTTT
CAVKGGTDTQYF
>NA|TRBV28|TRBJ1-1|NA
TGTGCCGGCAGTTTACCTACGAACACTGAAGCTTTCTTT
CAGSLPTNTEAFF
>TRBD1|TRBV4-1|TRBJ2-7|NA
TGCGCCAGCAGCCACCGGACAGGCCCCTACGAGCAGTACTTC
CASSHRTGPYEQYF
>TRBD1|TRBV7-3|TRBJ1-2|NA
TGTGCCAGCAGCTCCAGACAGGGCCGAGCCTATGGCTACACCTTC
CASSSRQGRAYGYTF
>NA|TRBV4-1|TRBJ2-7|NA
TGCGCCAGCAGCCAAACGTCAGCTTACGAGCAGTACTTC
CASSQTSAYEQYF
>TRBD1|TRBV29-1|TRBJ1-2|once
TGCAGCGTCGCCCACGAAGGGACAGCTTTCTATGGCTACACCTTC
CSVAHEGTAFYGYTF
>NA|TRBV13|TRBJ1-2|NA
TGTGCCAGCAGCTTAGCCAGGGAGAACTATGGCTACACCTTC
CASSLARENYGYTF
>TRBD1|TRBV24-1|TRBJ2-2|NA
TGTGCCACCAGTGATAGCACCCACAGGGGTCTAGTGAACACCGGGGAGCTGTTTTTT
CATSDSTHRGLVNTGELFF
>TRBD2|TRBV18|TRBJ2-1|NA
TGTGCCAGCTCACCAGGAGCGGGAGTGGGCAATGAGCAGTTCTTC
CASSPGAGVGNEQFF
>NA|TRBV4-1|TRBJ1-6|NA
TGCGCCAGCAGCCAAGGGCGGTGGGAACCCCTCCACTTT
CASSQGRWEPLHF
>NA|TRBV2|TRBJ1-6|NA
TGTGCCAGCAGGAACCGGGACACCAATAATTCACCCCTCCACTTT
CASRNRDTNNSPLHF
>TRBD1|TRBV11-2|TRBJ2-2|NA
TGTGCCAGCAGCTTAGAGATTGGGACAGGGGCCACCGGGGAGCTGTTTTTT
CASSLEIGTGATGELFF
>TRBD1|TRBV4-1|TRBJ1-2|NA
TGCGCCAGCAGCCAAGGAGGAGACAGGGGTAATGGCTACACCTTC
CASSQGGDRGNGYTF
>NA|TRBV6-5|TRBJ1-5|NA
TGTGCCAGCAGTTACTCACGTATTAATCAGCCCCAGCATTTT
CASSYSRINQPQHF
>TRBD1|TRBV7-2|TRBJ2-4|NA
TGTGCCAGCAGCTTACGAGGGACAGGGGGGTTTAAAAACATTCAGTACTTC
CASSLRGTGGFKNIQYF
>NA|TRBV28|TRBJ1-5|few
TGTGCCAGCCGCGACGGGGGGCAGCCCCAGCATTTT
CASRDGGQPQHF
>TRBD1|TRBV28|TRBJ1-6|NA
TGTGCCAGCAGTCCCCCAGGGGGCAGTTCACCCCTCCACTTT
CASSPPGGSSPLHF
>NA|TRBV30|TRBJ1-6|NA
TGTGCCTGCAGACTGACGAATTCACCCCTCCACTTT
CACRLTNSPLHF
>NA|TRBV29-1|TRBJ1-1|NA
TGCAGCGTTGAACCCGGGCACACTGAAGCTTTCTTT
CSVEPGHTEAFF
>NA|TRBV6-2/TRBV6-3|TRBJ2-3|NA
TGTGCCAGCAGTTACTCAGGATGGGAAGGGACCGATACGCAGTATTTT
CASSYSGWEGTDTQYF
>TRBD1|TRBV28|TRBJ2-1|NA
TGTGCCAGCAGGCATAGGGGACAGGGGGCCTATGAGCAGTTCTTC
CASRHRGQGAYEQFF
>NA|TRBV4-2|TRBJ2-7|NA
TGTGCCAGCAGCCCCCGGGGGGCAGGGGAGGATTACGAGCAGTACTTC
CASSPRGAGEDYEQYF
>NA|TRBV6-1|TRBJ2-2|NA
TGTGCCAGCAGTGAAGCAGTAGGGGGGATCGGGGAGCTGTTTTTT
CASSEAVGGIGELFF
>NA|TRBV27|TRBJ1-1|once
TGTGCCAGCAGTTTAGAGGCTAGGGGAACTGAAGCTTTCTTT
CASSLEARGTEAFF
>TRBD2|TRBV12-3/TRBV12-4|TRBJ2-1|NA
TGTGCCACGGCGGGACTAGCCGTCAATGAGCAGTTCTTC
CATAGLAVNEQFF
>NA|TRBV3-1/TRBV3-2|TRBJ2-3|NA
TGTGCCACCAAAACGGGTAGCACAGATACGCAGTATTTT
CATKTGSTDTQYF
>NA|TRBV11-2|TRBJ2-7|NA
TGTGCCAGCAGCTTAGTCTCTAGCGCAACCTACGAGCAGTACTTC
CASSLVSSATYEQYF
>NA|TRBV7-9|TRBJ2-1|NA
TGTGCCAGCAGCTTCGGGCAGGAGGCGGTCAATGAGCAGTTCTTC
CASSFGQEAVNEQFF
>NA|TRBV28|TRBJ2-1|once
TGTGCCAGCAGTCGAGGGCGAGAAGACATAAATGAGCAGTTCTTC
CASSRGREDINEQFF
>NA|TRBV3-1/TRBV3-2|TRBJ2-5|NA
TGTGCCAGCAGCCAAGACCTCTTCGGAGCGGAGGGAGAGACCCAGTACTTC
CASSQDLFGAEGETQYF
>NA|TRBV24-1|TRBJ1-5|NA
TGTGCCACCAGTGAGGCAGCGAATCAGCCCCAGCATTTT
CATSEAANQPQHF
>NA|TRBV30|TRBJ1-2|NA
TGTGCCTGGACCCCGCGGGGGGCTGGCTACACCTTC
CAWTPRGAGYTF
>NA|TRBV7-6|TRBJ1-5|NA
TGTGCCAGCAGCTTAGGGACTAACAGGGCCCAGCAGCCCCAGCATTTT
CASSLGTNRAQQPQHF
>NA|TRBV5-5|TRBJ1-3|NA
TGTGCCAGCAGCTTTAGGGGCAGGCCTAACTCTGGAAACACCATATATTTT
CASSFRGRPNSGNTIYF
>NA|TRBV18|TRBJ1-3|NA
TGTGCCAGCTCACCGTCTGGAAACACCATATATTTT
CASSPSGNTIYF
>TRBD1|TRBV5-1|TRBJ1-2|once
TGCGCCAGCAGCTATGACAGGGCCAACTATGGCTACACCTTC
CASSYDRANYGYTF
>NA|TRBV25-1|TRBJ1-1|once
TGTGCCAGCCGGGGACGGGAAGCTTTCTTT
CASRGREAFF